This T cell receptor beta chain appears in the sequencing data of a study of T cells after yellow fever vaccination. Study-level background: Those fractions that held only low numbers of cells were prepared using the SMART-Seq v4 Ultra Low Input RNA kit.

In TCRdb, the 5' RACE reads were re-called with MiXCR into one record per CDR3 protein. The data show 300,000 to 350,000 distinct CDR3 sequences, 4% seen once. General study findings and limits: Contaminants from the bulk population, in the form of abundant clonotypes, could be found in FACS-sorted repertoires.

CDR1 is SGHAT, CDR2 FQNNGV, per germline. J was trimmed by 5 bases and V by 4 bases; bases with no gene match: 4. The CDR3 is 14 amino acids. Regarding this clonotype: Its antigen is currently unknown.

The chain links TRBV11-2 to TRBJ1-3; 8 bases fit TRBD1. This clonotype was sampled from a man aged 18 to 35 who received the YFV17D yellow fever vaccine. The sequenced sample was PBMCs, obtained 5 days after the yellow fever booster vaccination. CDR3 nucleotide sequence: TGTGCCAGCAGCTCTGACAGGGGAAGAAACACCATATATTTT. It encodes CASSSDRGRNTIYF.